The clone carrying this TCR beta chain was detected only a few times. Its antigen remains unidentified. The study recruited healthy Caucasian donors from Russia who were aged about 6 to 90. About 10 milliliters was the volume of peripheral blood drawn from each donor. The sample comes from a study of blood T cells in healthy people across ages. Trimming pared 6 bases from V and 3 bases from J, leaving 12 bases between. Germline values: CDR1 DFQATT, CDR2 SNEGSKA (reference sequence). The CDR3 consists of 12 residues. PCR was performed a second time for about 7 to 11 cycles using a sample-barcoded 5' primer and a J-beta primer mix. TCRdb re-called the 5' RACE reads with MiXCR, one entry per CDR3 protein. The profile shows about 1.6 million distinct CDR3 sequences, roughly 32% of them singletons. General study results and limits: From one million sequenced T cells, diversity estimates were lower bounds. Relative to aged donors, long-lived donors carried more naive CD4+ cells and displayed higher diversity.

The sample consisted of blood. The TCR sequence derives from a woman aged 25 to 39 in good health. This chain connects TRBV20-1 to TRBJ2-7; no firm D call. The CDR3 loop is CSATPQFYEQYF. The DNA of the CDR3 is TGCAGTGCCACACCCCAATTCTACGAGCAGTACTTC.